This T cell receptor beta chain was obtained from a study of T-cell reconstitution after alpha-beta-depleted transplantation in children. This clonotype occurred many times. The TCRbeta library incorporated unique molecular identifiers. One entry per CDR3 protein, called by TCRdb with MiXCR from the PCR reads. The sample consists of a few hundred thousand distinct CDR3 sequences, approximately 10% of them appearing once. The clonotype was recovered from a human donor who donated a stem cell graft to a child with acute myeloid leukemia. This sample comprised PBMCs from the stem cell graft donor, obtained from the stem cell graft.

The CDR3 DNA sequence: TGTGCCAGCAGCACGGGACAGGGCTCCTACGAGCAGTACTTC. This encodes CASSTGQGSYEQYF. This chain joins TRBV7-2 and TRBJ2-7, with 9 bases identical to TRBD1. J was trimmed by 0 bases and V by 5 bases; bases with no gene match: 2. The CDR3 runs to 14 residues. CDR1 and CDR2 (germline): SGHTA, FQGNSA.